The next 10 T cell receptor beta chains were all read from a single sample in a study of beta chain features in type 1 diabetes. Every bit of the isolated RNA underwent reverse transcription, so sequencing read expressed TCRB transcripts. Using immunoSEQ multiplex PCR, the repertoire was profiled, and TCRdb retains in-frame clones only, with some absent. The repertoire holds fewer than 550,000 clones, about 10% seen once, with 0.046% in the top ten. The source material was naive CD4+ T cells from blood. The receptors originated from a woman aged 18-30 years in good health.

J is TRBJ2-1 and V is TRBV6-6, with 7 bases fitting TRBD1. This CDR3 is built from 14 residues. The V segment lost 2 bases and the J segment 5 bases; nucleotides outside the gene matches: 3. CDR1 and CDR2 (germline): MNHNY, SVGAGI (reference sequence). CDR3 in amino acids: CASSYPGQNNEQFF. CDR3 in DNA: TGTGCCAGCAGTTACCCGGGACAGAACAATGAGCAGTTCTTC.

V is TRBV4-3 and J is TRBJ2-7; the match to TRBD2 covers 8 bases. The CDR3 runs 15 residues. Germline CDR1 LGHNA, CDR2 YSLEER. V gave up 1 base and J gave up 6 bases; unmatched junction bases: 8. The CDR3 here is CASSQVGTSWGEQYF. The CDR3 DNA reads TGCGCCAGCAGCCAAGTTGGGACTAGTTGGGGCGAGCAGTACTTC.

This clone was seen only a few times. The same CDR3 also results from other DNA sequences found in this sample. This chain uses TRBV5-1 with TRBJ2-3; D not certain. This CDR3 has 13 amino acids. V lost 0 bases and J 2 bases, leaving 4 bases between the germline ends. Germline CDR1 reads SGHRS; CDR2 reads YFSETQ. CDR3 nucleotide sequence: TGCGCCAGCAGCTTGGTACCCACAGATACGCAGTATTTT. This codes for CASSLVPTDTQYF. Variable domain in full (rest from reference TRBV5-1 and TRBJ2-3): KAGVTQTPRYLIKTRGQQVTLSCSPISGHRSVSWYQQTPGQGLQFLFEYFSETQRNKGNFPGRFSGRQFSNSRSEMNVSTLELGDSALYLCASSLVPTDTQYFGPGTRLTVL.

This clone was counted only a few times. The rearrangement joins TRBV5-1 to TRBJ2-2; D may be TRBD1 (6 bases). V was cut by 4 bases and J by 9 bases, with 13 bases left in between. The CDR3 loop spans 13 amino acids. Germline V gene sequence: CDR1 SGHRS, CDR2 YFSETQ. The CDR3 here is CASSTTGSRELFF. The CDR3 coding sequence is TGCGCCAGCAGCACGACAGGAAGCCGGGAGCTGTTTTTT.

This clone was seen a handful of times. The chain uses TRBV14 and TRBJ1-3; the D gene is possibly TRBD1 (6 bases). This CDR3 spans 13 amino acids. Looked up from germline, CDR1 is SGHDN and CDR2 is FVKESK. V was trimmed by 1 base and J by 15 bases, leaving 16 bases between them. Here the CDR3 DNA reads TGTGCCAGCAGCCAAGGTGGACAGCCGCATCCATATTTT. It is translated as CASSQGGQPHPYF.

This clone was detected only a few times. The rearrangement uses TRBV7-2 and TRBJ2-1; D not certain. Trimming removed 5 bases from V and 9 bases from J, with 11 bases in between. There are 12 residues in the CDR3. CDR1 SGHTA and CDR2 FQGNSA come from the germline V gene. CDR3 sequence reads: CASSNTMGEQFF. The CDR3 region has the DNA TGTGCCAGCAGCAATACCATGGGTGAGCAGTTCTTC. Drawing the rest from reference TRBV7-2 and TRBJ2-1, the complete variable domain is GAGVSQSPSNKVTEKGKDVELRCDPISGHTALYWYRQSLGQGLEFLIYFQGNSAPDKSGLPSDRFSAERTGGSVSTLTIQRTQQEDSAVYLCASSNTMGEQFFGPGTRLTVL.

This chain connects TRBV9 to TRBJ2-3; either TRBD1 or TRBD2 may fit D (6 bases each). Germline V gives CDR1 SGDLS, CDR2 YYNGEE. This CDR3 contains 15 residues. V gave up 0 bases and J gave up 6 bases, with 14 bases separating them. CDR3 protein: CASSVVPGAHDTQYF. The DNA for the CDR3 is TGTGCCAGCAGCGTAGTTCCGGGGGCCCACGATACGCAGTATTTT.

This clone turned up a few times. This sequence joins TRBV30 and TRBJ2-7; tentatively, D is TRBD2 (6 bases). V lost 3 bases to trimming and J lost 4 bases, with 19 bases between them. This CDR3 comprises 15 residues. Looked up from germline, CDR1 is GTSNPN and CDR2 is SVGIG (reference sequence). The CDR3 here is CAWSRGMGFSYEQYF. CDR3 sequence (DNA): TGTGCCTGGAGCCGGGGGATGGGGTTCTCGTACGAGCAGTACTTC.

This clone was detected only a few times. The J gene is TRBJ2-5, the V gene TRBV7-2; possibly TRBD1 for D (5 bases). V lost 5 bases and J 4 bases, leaving 14 bases between the germline ends. In germline, CDR1 is SGHTA, CDR2 FQGNSA. This CDR3 is built from 14 residues. CDR3 DNA sequence: TGTGCCAGCAGCCGGATCCAAGGGGTAGAGACCCAGTACTTC. As protein: CASSRIQGVETQYF.

V usage is TRBV5-1 and J usage is TRBJ2-5, with a weak D call TRBD1 (5 bases). Germline CDR1 reads SGHRS; CDR2 reads YFSETQ. Trimming took 5 bases from V and 2 from J, leaving 13 bases between them. The length of the CDR3 is 14 residues. The CDR3 region is CASRSQGTQETQYF. DNA of the CDR3: TGCGCCAGCAGGTCCCAGGGAACACAAGAGACCCAGTACTTC.